In this sample, the clone carrying this T cell receptor beta chain turned up many times. These data come from a study of regulatory T cells in long-lasting Graves disease. V was clipped by 2 bases and J by 13 bases, with 20 bases between them. This CDR3 region has 15 residues. Time point specified: persistent/refractory GD, antithyroid drugs over 5 years with positive TRAb. Scientists built the TCR library using RNA that was extracted from PBMCs. Relying on iRepertoire HTBI primers and Arm-PCR of CDR3 regions, the team built TCR beta libraries. Each CDR3 protein gets one entry after TCRdb re-called the multiplex PCR reads with MiXCR. The repertoire has roughly 500,000 distinct CDR3 sequences, 20% to 25% of them found once; the top ten carry under 15%.

Material: peripheral blood mononuclear cells (PBMCs), obtained when the disease was refractory, from a patient treated with antithyroid drugs. The receptor was derived from a female donor with Graves disease. V is TRBV12-3 or TRBV12-4 and J is TRBJ2-2, with D tentatively TRBD2 (6 bases). In DNA form, the CDR3 reads TGTGCCAGCAGTTTAACGGGAGTATGGGTGAAAGGGCTGTTTTTT. Residues: CASSLTGVWVKGLFF.